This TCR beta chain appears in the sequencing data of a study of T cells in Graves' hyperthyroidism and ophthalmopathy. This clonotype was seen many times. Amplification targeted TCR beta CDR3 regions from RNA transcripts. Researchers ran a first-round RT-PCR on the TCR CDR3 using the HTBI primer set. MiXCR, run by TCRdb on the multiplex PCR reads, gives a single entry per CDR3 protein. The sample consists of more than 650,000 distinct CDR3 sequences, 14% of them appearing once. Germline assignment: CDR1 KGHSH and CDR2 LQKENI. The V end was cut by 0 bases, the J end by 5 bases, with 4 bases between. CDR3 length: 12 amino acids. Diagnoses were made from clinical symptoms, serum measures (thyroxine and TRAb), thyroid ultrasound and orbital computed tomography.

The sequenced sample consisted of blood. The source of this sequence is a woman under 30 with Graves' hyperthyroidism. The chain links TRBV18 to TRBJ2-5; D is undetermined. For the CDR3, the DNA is TGTGCCAGCTCACCACCGGCCGAGACCCAGTACTTC. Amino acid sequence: CASSPPAETQYF. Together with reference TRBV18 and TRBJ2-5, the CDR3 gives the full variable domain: NAGVMQNPRHLVRRRGQEARLRCSPMKGHSHVYWYRQLPEEGLKFMVYLQKENIIDESGMPKERFSAEFPKEGPSILRIQQVVRGDSAAYFCASSPPAETQYFGPGTRLLVL.